This T cell receptor (beta chain) was retrieved from a study of OX40 agonist ivuxolimab in advanced cancers. Repertoires were generated with immunoSEQ multiplex PCR, while TCRdb's copy carries only in-frame clones and drops some. The repertoire holds more than 70,000 clones, with roughly 92% as singletons. Study-level results: Relative to CD4+ cells, CD8+ T cells on average had more expanded clones. At 0.1 to 3.0 mg/kg, CD4+ and CD8+ blood T cells expanded clonally by week 6.

Peripheral blood came from all dose cohorts at three timepoints. There are 13 residues in the CDR3. CDR1 and CDR2 (germline): SGHAT, FQDESV (reference sequence). Trimming took 3 bases from V and 6 from J, leaving 11 bases between them. This clone showed up just once. The antigen is not known. Other DNA sequences of this sample code for an identical CDR3. The rearrangement uses TRBV11-1 and TRBJ1-1, with a weak D call TRBD1 (6 bases). The material sequenced was CD4+ or CD8+ T cells sorted from blood, taken in a trial of the OX40 agonist ivuxolimab. The origin of this receptor is an adult with an advanced solid tumor such as melanoma, head and neck, liver or kidney cancer. CDR3 region: CASSLHGGPEAFF. In DNA form, the CDR3 reads TGTGCCAGCAGCTTGCATGGGGGGCCTGAAGCTTTCTTT.